These 32 T cell receptor beta chains were all obtained from the same sample, sequenced in a study of T cells in Graves' hyperthyroidism and ophthalmopathy. Researchers amplified the TCR beta CDR3 regions from RNA transcripts. An initial round of RT-PCR targeting the TCR CDR3 relied on the HTBI primer set. TCRdb re-derived calls from the multiplex PCR reads in MiXCR, one entry per CDR3 protein. The sample lists about 400,000 distinct CDR3 sequences; approximately 15% were seen once. Sequencing input: blood. The receptors derive from a woman aged 18-35 years with Graves' hyperthyroidism.

The chain is built from TRBV14 and TRBJ2-1, with D tentatively TRBD1 or TRBD2 (6 bases each). V lost 2 bases, J lost 4 bases, and 9 bases lay in between. The length of the CDR3 is 14 residues. Germline CDR1 SGHDN, CDR2 FVKESK. CDR3 nucleotide sequence: TGTGCCAGCAGCCAACCGGGGGCATACAATGAGCAGTTCTTC. It is translated as CASSQPGAYNEQFF.

This clonotype was observed many times. The gene calls are TRBV20-1 and TRBJ1-5, with D unresolved. CDR1 is DFQATT, CDR2 SNEGSKA, per germline (reference sequence). Trimming took 0 bases from V and 8 from J, leaving 11 bases between them. This CDR3 comprises 13 residues. The CDR3 nucleotides are TGCAGTGCTAGAGATCCGAGACACGAGCCCCAGCATTTT. This sequence encodes CSARDPRHEPQHF.

This clonotype was picked up many times. The chain joins TRBV10-2 to TRBJ1-1; a possible D gene is TRBD1 (5 bases). CDR1 and CDR2 (germline): WSHSY, SAAADI. The V end was cut by 3 bases, the J end by 4 bases, with 9 bases between. CDR3 length: 13 residues. The CDR3: CASSEQASTEAFF. CDR3 sequence (DNA): TGCGCCAGCAGTGAACAGGCATCCACTGAAGCTTTCTTT.

This clonotype was seen ten or more times. This chain links TRBV4-2 with TRBJ1-2; the D gene is possibly TRBD1 (5 bases). The CDR3 runs 15 residues. Germline values: CDR1 LGHNA, CDR2 YNFKEQ. V lost 3 bases to trimming and J lost 4 bases, with 15 bases between them. The CDR3 sequence is CASSHTFATAYGYTF. CDR3 in DNA: TGTGCCAGCAGCCACACCTTCGCGACAGCCTATGGCTACACCTTC.

This clonotype showed up many times. The CDR3 sequence: CASRDSSYEQYF. In DNA, the CDR3 is TGTGCCAGCAGGGACAGCTCCTACGAGCAGTACTTC. This rearrangement joins TRBV7-9 to TRBJ2-7; perhaps TRBD1 as D (6 bases). CDR1 is SEHNR and CDR2 is FQNEAQ in the germline V gene (reference sequence). V dropped 6 bases and J dropped 0 bases, with 6 bases sitting between them. This CDR3 spans 12 amino acids.

This clonotype was found once. V gene TRBV24-1 combines with J gene TRBJ2-1, with 10 bases fitting TRBD1. This CDR3 has 16 residues. Losses at the gene ends were 6 bases for V and 6 bases for J; bases not matched to a gene: 10. Germline V gene sequence: CDR1 KGHDR, CDR2 SFDVKD. The CDR3: CATSNPGTGDFNEQFF. In DNA, the CDR3 is TGTGCCACCAGTAATCCCGGGACAGGGGATTTCAATGAGCAGTTCTTC.

Ten or more counts support this clonotype. The DNA of the CDR3 is TGTGCCAGCAGTTTACTCAGGGATACCCAAGAGACCCAGTACTTC. This gives the protein CASSLLRDTQETQYF. The chain uses TRBV27 and TRBJ2-5; tentative D call: TRBD1 (5 bases). Germline lookup yields CDR1 MNHEY and CDR2 SMNVEV (reference sequence). This CDR3 spans 15 amino acids. Trimming pared 2 bases from V and 1 base from J, leaving 11 bases between.

This clonotype was seen a few times. V gene TRBV11-2 combines with J gene TRBJ1-6; no reliable D call. The length of the CDR3 is 14 residues. Trimming stripped 3 bases from V and 5 bases from J, with 8 bases between. CDR1 is SGHAT, CDR2 FQNNGV, per germline. The CDR3 sequence: CASSFYFHNSPLHF. In DNA, the CDR3 is TGTGCCAGCAGCTTTTATTTCCATAATTCACCCCTCCACTTT.

Ten or more counts support this clonotype. This chain uses TRBV4-1 with TRBJ1-1; 9 bases are shared with TRBD1. This CDR3 is 16 amino acids long. V was clipped by 4 bases and J by 1 base; unmatched bases: 7. CDR1 MGHRA and CDR2 YSYEKL come from the germline V gene. DNA of the CDR3: TGCGCCAGCAGCCCCACTGCGGGACAGGGGAACACTGAAGCTTTCTTT. As protein: CASSPTAGQGNTEAFF.

About this clonotype itself: A much larger clone lies one base from this, so it may be a read error. The rearrangement links TRBV5-6 to TRBJ2-1, with TRBD2 identical over 12 bases. Trimming cost V 4 bases and J 5 bases; bases outside gene matches: 10. Looked up from germline, CDR1 is SGHDT and CDR2 is YYEEEE. The length of the CDR3 is 17 residues. The CDR3 region has the DNA TGTGCCAGCAGCGTAACTAGCGGGAGGTCCCCCCACAATGAGCAGTTCTTC. Its protein product is CASSVTSGRSPHNEQFF.

In its sample, this clonotype was seen many times. The chain combines TRBV19 with TRBJ2-7; D may be TRBD1 (6 bases). The CDR3 runs to 15 residues. Looked up from germline, CDR1 is LNHDA and CDR2 is SQIVND (reference sequence). V was cut by 4 bases and J by 7 bases, with 20 bases left in between. The CDR3 reads CASSTGTRQRGEQYF. For the CDR3, the DNA is TGTGCCAGTAGTACTGGGACACGACAAAGGGGAGAGCAGTACTTC.

This clonotype showed up many times. J is TRBJ2-1 and V is TRBV12-3 or TRBV12-4; tentative D call: TRBD1 (5 bases). V was shortened by 6 bases and J by 1 base, with 19 bases between the two germline ends. The CDR3 runs 17 residues. The CDR3 DNA reads TGTGCCAGCAGGCCTTCCATGGCACAGGAGTCCTACAATGAGCAGTTCTTC. It is translated as CASRPSMAQESYNEQFF.

This clonotype showed up many times. The CDR3 coding sequence is TGCAGCGTTGATGGGACAGTGAACACTGAAGCTTTCTTT. Protein sequence: CSVDGTVNTEAFF. This chain links TRBV29-1 with TRBJ1-1, with TRBD1 matching over 7 bases. Trimming removed 3 bases from V and 0 bases from J; junction bases left unmatched: 1. The V gene's germline CDR1 is SQVTM and CDR2 ANQGSEA. This CDR3 contains 13 residues.

V gene TRBV4-1 combines with J gene TRBJ2-1; 13 bases match TRBD2. The CDR3 covers 20 residues. Germline loops: CDR1 MGHRA, CDR2 YSYEKL. Trimming cost V 1 base and J 2 bases; bases outside gene matches: 11. Here the CDR3 reads CASSQGVLAGGPGPYNEQFF. The CDR3 nucleotides read TGCGCCAGCAGCCAAGGGGTACTAGCGGGGGGGCCTGGCCCCTACAATGAGCAGTTCTTC.

This chain links TRBV6-1 with TRBJ1-3, with no clear D. The CDR3 runs to 16 residues. CDR1 and CDR2 (germline): MNHNS, SASEGT. With 5 bases removed from V and 4 bases from J, the gap between germline ends came to 18 bases. This chain's CDR3 is CASSTSPSPGGNTIYF. As DNA, the CDR3 is TGTGCCAGCAGTACAAGCCCCAGCCCGGGGGGAAACACCATATATTTT.

This clonotype was detected many times. Here the CDR3 reads CASSRGTGGRAFF. The DNA for the CDR3 is TGTGCCAGCAGCCGAGGGACAGGGGGCAGAGCTTTCTTT. The chain carries TRBV6-1 and TRBJ1-1, with 12 bases that match TRBD1. J was trimmed by 10 bases and V by 6 bases; bases with no gene match: 6. The germline gives CDR1 MNHNS, CDR2 SASEGT. The CDR3 runs 13 residues.

The genes are TRBV27 and TRBJ1-4, with TRBD1 identical over 8 bases. The junction had 8 bases not matched to a gene; V was cut back by 3 bases and J by 11 bases. The length of the CDR3 is 14 residues. Germline-derived CDR1 and CDR2 are MNHEY and SMNVEV (reference sequence). The CDR3 bases are TGTGCCAGCAGTTTCCGGGACAGGTTGCCCAAACTGTTTTTT. The encoded protein is CASSFRDRLPKLFF.

This clonotype came up many times. The CDR3 bases are TGTGCCAGCAGTGACCCGGGACAGGGGGCTGGGCCCCAGCATTTT. Translation: CASSDPGQGAGPQHF. The chain combines TRBV6-1 with TRBJ1-5; 12 bases match TRBD1. The V gene's germline CDR1 is MNHNS and CDR2 SASEGT. J gave up 9 bases and V 3 bases, and 6 bases lay outside the gene matches. This CDR3 comprises 15 residues.

This clonotype was seen only a few times. The rearrangement uses TRBV7-8 and TRBJ1-5; D perhaps matches TRBD1 (6 bases). CDR1 is SGHVS and CDR2 is FQNEAQ in the germline V gene. Trimming took off 7 bases at V and 3 bases at J, with 13 bases between the two ends. CDR3 length equals 14 residues. CDR3 amino acids: CASKEGVFNQPQHF. CDR3 nucleotide sequence: TGTGCCAGCAAGGAGGGGGTCTTCAATCAGCCCCAGCATTTT.

There are a few counts of this clonotype. The chain uses TRBV19 and TRBJ1-5, with 9 nucleotides matching TRBD1. This CDR3 has 14 amino acids. CDR1 is LNHDA, CDR2 SQIVND, per germline (reference sequence). J gave up 7 bases and V 4 bases, and 5 bases lay outside the gene matches. The CDR3 nucleotides read TGTGCCAGTAGTAGCCGGGACAGGGAACAGCCCCAGCATTTT. It yields the protein CASSSRDREQPQHF.

This clonotype was detected many times. The rearrangement uses TRBV11-1 and TRBJ1-2; 7 nucleotides agree with TRBD1. The CDR3 extends over 13 amino acids. Looked up from germline, CDR1 is SGHAT and CDR2 is FQDESV (reference sequence). The ends lost 5 bases at V and 7 bases at J; junction bases unmatched: 7. CDR3 protein: CASSPDRDRGYTF. The CDR3 coding sequence is TGTGCCAGCAGCCCCGACAGGGACCGTGGCTACACCTTC.

This clonotype was found a few times. V is TRBV19 and J is TRBJ1-2; D is perhaps TRBD1 (5 bases). The CDR3 is made up of 13 amino acids. Germline-derived CDR1 and CDR2 are LNHDA and SQIVND (reference sequence). Deletions cut 7 bases from V and 4 bases from J, with 13 bases between. The CDR3 region is CASKRDGFYGYTF. The CDR3 DNA sequence: TGTGCCAGTAAAAGGGACGGGTTCTATGGCTACACCTTC. The whole variable domain, remainder taken from reference TRBV19 and TRBJ1-2, is DGGITQSPKYLFRKEGQNVTLSCEQNLNHDAMYWYRQDPGQGLRLIYYSQIVNDFQKGDIAEGYSVSREKKESFPLTVTSAQKNPTAFYLCASKRDGFYGYTFGSGTRLTVV.

In its sample, this clonotype was seen many times. The CDR3 nucleotides read TGCAGTGCTCTCCCACTGACACTCCCTAGGGGCACTGAAGCTTTCTTT. As protein: CSALPLTLPRGTEAFF. The chain links TRBV20-1 to TRBJ1-1; perhaps TRBD1 as D (5 bases). CDR3 length equals 16 residues. V was shortened by 5 bases and J by 4 bases, with 23 bases between the two germline ends. CDR1 and CDR2 (germline): DFQATT, SNEGSKA (reference sequence).

The chain couples TRBV7-8 to TRBJ2-2; D uncertain. Trimming removed 2 bases at V and 3 bases at J, with 10 bases between. The germline gives CDR1 SGHVS, CDR2 FQNEAQ. The CDR3 is made up of 15 amino acids. The CDR3 nucleotides read TGTGCCAGCAGCTTATCACGCGGCTACACCGGGGAGCTGTTTTTT. Protein product: CASSLSRGYTGELFF.

The table lists this clonotype with a few counts. V usage is TRBV19 and J usage is TRBJ2-2, with 10 bases identical to TRBD1. This CDR3 has 15 residues. Unmatched junction bases numbered 7, after V lost 7 bases and J lost 5 bases. Germline values: CDR1 LNHDA, CDR2 SQIVND (reference sequence). As DNA, the CDR3 is TGTGCCAGTACCAGGGGGACAGGGGATACCGGGGAGCTGTTTTTT. Residues: CASTRGTGDTGELFF.

This clonotype was observed many times. V is TRBV12-3 or TRBV12-4 and J is TRBJ2-1, with D possibly matching TRBD2 (5 bases). Deletions cut 4 bases from V and 3 bases from J, with 7 bases between. The CDR3 contains 13 residues. CDR3 in amino acids: CASSSAGYNEQFF. DNA for the CDR3: TGTGCCAGCAGTTCGGCGGGCTACAATGAGCAGTTCTTC.

J is TRBJ1-2 and V is TRBV6-1, with no clear D. Germline-derived CDR1 and CDR2 are MNHNS and SASEGT. The CDR3 sequence is 13 residues long. Trimming left V 8 bases short and J 8 bases short, with 18 bases between. CDR3 sequence: CASRLRFREGYTF. CDR3 DNA sequence: TGTGCCAGCCGACTTCGGTTCCGGGAAGGCTACACCTTC.

This clonotype was recorded a few times. This rearrangement joins TRBV20-1 to TRBJ2-7; no reliable D call. Germline-derived CDR1 and CDR2 are DFQATT and SNEGSKA (reference sequence). V was shortened by 3 bases and J by 4 bases, with 13 bases between the two germline ends. The CDR3 spans 13 residues. The CDR3 DNA reads as TGCAGTGCTAGCGGAGCTAGTATTTACGAGCAGTACTTC. Translated, it gives CSASGASIYEQYF.

This clonotype was found many times. This sequence joins TRBV3-1 and TRBJ1-6; 8 bases agree with TRBD1. The ends lost 1 base at V and 7 bases at J; junction bases unmatched: 0. CDR3 size: 14 residues. Germline V gene sequence: CDR1 LGHDT, CDR2 YNNKEL (reference sequence). The CDR3 protein is CASSQGTGNSPLHF. The DNA of the CDR3 is TGTGCCAGCAGCCAAGGGACAGGGAATTCACCCCTCCACTTT.

The rearrangement links TRBV28 to TRBJ2-7, with a tentative D call TRBD1 (6 bases). Germline CDR1 reads MDHEN; CDR2 reads SYDVKM. The V gene lost 6 bases and the J gene lost 1 base, with 16 bases spanning the gap. The CDR3 sequence is 15 residues long. CDR3 sequence (DNA): TGTGCCAGCAGATTCCAGGGGCAGAATTCCTACGAGCAGTACTTC. This gives the protein CASRFQGQNSYEQYF. Full variable domain (missing parts from reference TRBV28 and TRBJ2-7): DVKVTQSSRYLVKRTGEKVFLECVQDMDHENMFWYRQDPGLGLRLIYFSYDVKMKEKGDIPEGYSVSREKKERFSLILESASTNQTSMYLCASRFQGQNSYEQYFGPGTRLTVT.

The rearrangement joins TRBV29-1 to TRBJ1-2; a weak D match, TRBD1 (5 bases). V shed 3 bases and J shed 6 bases, with 8 bases lying between them. Germline loops: CDR1 SQVTM, CDR2 ANQGSEA. The CDR3 covers 11 residues. The CDR3 sequence is CSVEGGHGYTF. DNA for the CDR3: TGCAGCGTTGAGGGGGGACATGGCTACACCTTC. The full variable domain, in which reference TRBV29-1 and TRBJ1-2 provide the parts outside the CDR3, is SAVISQKPSRDICQRGTSLTIQCQVDSQVTMMFWYRQQPGQSLTLIATANQGSEATYESGFVIDKFPISRPNLTFSTLTVSNMSPEDSSIYLCSVEGGHGYTFGSGTRLTVV.

The rearrangement links TRBV6-2 or TRBV6-3 to TRBJ2-2; perhaps TRBD2 as D (7 bases). CDR1 and CDR2 (germline): MNHEY, SVGEGT. The CDR3 runs 14 residues. The CDR3 loop reads CVGGAAANTGELFF. The CDR3 DNA is TGTGTTGGGGGGGCAGCCGCGAACACCGGGGAGCTGTTTTTT.